This TCR beta chain came from a study of chemoradiotherapy in HPV16-positive cancers. Sequencing used immunoSEQ multiplex PCR; TCRdb keeps in-frame clones, though not all of them. The sample includes around 12,000 clones, about 72% of them seen just once. Germline V gene lookup returns CDR1 SNHLY and CDR2 FYNNEI. Trimming stripped 0 bases from V and 1 base from J, with 7 bases between. The length of the CDR3 is 16 residues. Study observations and caveats: Functional assays defining HPV-specific T cells used only a couple of HPV16-positive patients. Candidate HPV-specific clones and E7-related TCR motifs grew in tumor during treatment.

With regard to this clone: No antigen is known for it.

This TCR was sampled from a human donor with HPV-associated anogenital cancer. Specimen collection occurred from a patient who underwent chemoradiotherapy. The chain is built from TRBV2 and TRBJ2-6; either TRBD1 or TRBD2 may fit D (5 bases each). CDR3 loop: CASSEAGPSGANVLTF. The CDR3 nucleotides are TGTGCCAGCAGTGAAGCGGGACCTTCTGGGGCCAACGTCCTGACTTTC.